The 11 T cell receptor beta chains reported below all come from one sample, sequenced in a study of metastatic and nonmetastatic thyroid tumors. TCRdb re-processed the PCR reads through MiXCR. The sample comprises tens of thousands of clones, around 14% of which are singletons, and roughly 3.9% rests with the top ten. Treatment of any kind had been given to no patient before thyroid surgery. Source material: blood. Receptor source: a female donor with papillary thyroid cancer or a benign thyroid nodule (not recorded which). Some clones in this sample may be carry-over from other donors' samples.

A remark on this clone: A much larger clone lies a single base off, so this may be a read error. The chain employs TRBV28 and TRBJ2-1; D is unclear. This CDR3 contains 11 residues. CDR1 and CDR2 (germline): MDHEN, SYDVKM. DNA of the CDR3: TGTGCCAGCACCCTAGAGAATGAGCAGCTCTTC. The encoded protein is CASTLENEQLF.

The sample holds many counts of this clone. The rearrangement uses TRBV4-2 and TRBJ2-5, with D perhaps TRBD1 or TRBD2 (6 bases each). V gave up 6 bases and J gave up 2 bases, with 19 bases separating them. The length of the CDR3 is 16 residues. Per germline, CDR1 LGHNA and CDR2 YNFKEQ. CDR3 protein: CASSPHGGLVQETQYF. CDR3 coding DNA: TGTGCCAGCAGTCCTCACGGGGGCCTTGTTCAAGAGACCCAGTACTTC.

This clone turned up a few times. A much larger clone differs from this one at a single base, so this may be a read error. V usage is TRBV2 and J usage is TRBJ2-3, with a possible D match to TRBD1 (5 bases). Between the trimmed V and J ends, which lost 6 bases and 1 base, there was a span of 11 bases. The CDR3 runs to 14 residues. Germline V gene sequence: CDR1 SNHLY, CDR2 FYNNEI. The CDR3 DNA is TGTGCCAGCAGGAGATGGGGCGGCACAGATACGCAGTATTTT. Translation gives CASRRWGGTDTQYF.

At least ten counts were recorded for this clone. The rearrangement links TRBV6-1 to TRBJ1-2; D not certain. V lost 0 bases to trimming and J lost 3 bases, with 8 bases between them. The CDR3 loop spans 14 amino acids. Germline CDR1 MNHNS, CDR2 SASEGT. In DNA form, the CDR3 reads TGTGCCAGCAGTGAAGCCCACGGGGACTATGGCTACACCTTC. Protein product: CASSEAHGDYGYTF.

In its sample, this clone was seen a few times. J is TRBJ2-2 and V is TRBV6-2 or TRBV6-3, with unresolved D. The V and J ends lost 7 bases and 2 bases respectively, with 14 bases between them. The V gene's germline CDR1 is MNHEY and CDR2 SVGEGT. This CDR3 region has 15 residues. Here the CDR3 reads CASNPAYPNTGELFF. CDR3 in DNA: TGTGCCAGCAATCCCGCCTATCCTAACACCGGGGAGCTGTTTTTT.

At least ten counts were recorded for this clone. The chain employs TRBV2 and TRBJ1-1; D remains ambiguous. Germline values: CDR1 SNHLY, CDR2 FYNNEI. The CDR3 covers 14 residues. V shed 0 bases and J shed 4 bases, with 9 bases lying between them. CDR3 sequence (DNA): TGTGCCAGCAGTGAAGCCCGAATAGGCACTGAAGCTTTCTTT. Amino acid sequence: CASSEARIGTEAFF.

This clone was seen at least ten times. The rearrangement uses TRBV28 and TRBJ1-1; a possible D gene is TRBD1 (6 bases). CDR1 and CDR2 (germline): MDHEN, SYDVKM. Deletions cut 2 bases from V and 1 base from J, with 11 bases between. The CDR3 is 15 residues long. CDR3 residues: CASSLTGAGNTEAFF. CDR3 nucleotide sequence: TGTGCCAGCAGTTTAACGGGGGCAGGGAACACTGAAGCTTTCTTT.

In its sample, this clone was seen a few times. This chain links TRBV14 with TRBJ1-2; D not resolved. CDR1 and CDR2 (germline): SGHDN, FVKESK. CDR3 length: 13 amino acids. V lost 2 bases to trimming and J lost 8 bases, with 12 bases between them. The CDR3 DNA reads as TGTGCCAGCAGCCAATGGCAGGCACGGGGCTACACCTTC. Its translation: CASSQWQARGYTF. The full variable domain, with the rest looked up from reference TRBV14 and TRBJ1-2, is EAGVTQFPSHSVIEKGQTVTLRCDPISGHDNLYWYRRVMGKEIKFLLHFVKESKQDESGMPNNRFLAERTGGTYSTLKVQPAELEDSGVYFCASSQWQARGYTFGSGTRLTVV.

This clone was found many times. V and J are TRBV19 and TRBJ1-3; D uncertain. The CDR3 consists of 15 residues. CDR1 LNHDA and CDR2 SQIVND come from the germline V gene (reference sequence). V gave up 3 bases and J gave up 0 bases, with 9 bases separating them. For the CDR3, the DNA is TGTGCCAGTAGTATCTCTGGTGCCTCTGGAAACACCATATATTTT. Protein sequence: CASSISGASGNTIYF.

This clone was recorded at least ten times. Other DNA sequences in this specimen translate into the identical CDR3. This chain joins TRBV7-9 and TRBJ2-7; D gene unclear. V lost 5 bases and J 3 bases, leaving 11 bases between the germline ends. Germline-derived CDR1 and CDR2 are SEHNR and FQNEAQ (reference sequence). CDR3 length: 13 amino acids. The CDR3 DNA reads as TGTGCCAGCAGCCCGCAAAATAACTACGAGCAGTACTTC. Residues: CASSPQNNYEQYF.

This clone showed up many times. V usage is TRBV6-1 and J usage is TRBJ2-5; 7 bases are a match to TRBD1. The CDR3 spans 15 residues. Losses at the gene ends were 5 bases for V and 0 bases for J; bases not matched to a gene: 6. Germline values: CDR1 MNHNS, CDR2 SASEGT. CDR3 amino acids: CASSKRRGYQETQYF. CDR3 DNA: TGTGCCAGCAGTAAACGCAGGGGGTACCAAGAGACCCAGTACTTC.